This T cell receptor beta chain was captured by sequencing in a study of beta chain features in type 1 diabetes. What was sequenced were expressed TCRB transcripts, since all of the isolated RNA had been reverse transcribed. Using immunoSEQ multiplex PCR, the repertoire was profiled, and TCRdb retains in-frame clones only, with some absent. The sample has 500,000 to 700,000 clones, 15% to 19% seen once. This clone was detected a few times. The TCR was taken from a man between 18 and 29 years old in good health. Material: naive CD4+ T cells from blood.

Here the CDR3 DNA reads TGTGCCAGCAGTGAGTTCGGGGTACTCGTCACTGAAGCTTTCTTT. It yields the protein CASSEFGVLVTEAFF. The rearrangement uses TRBV6-1 and TRBJ1-1; the D is unclear. This CDR3 is 15 amino acids long. Germline V CDR1 and CDR2: MNHNS, SASEGT. V was shortened by 3 bases and J by 4 bases, with 15 bases between the two germline ends.